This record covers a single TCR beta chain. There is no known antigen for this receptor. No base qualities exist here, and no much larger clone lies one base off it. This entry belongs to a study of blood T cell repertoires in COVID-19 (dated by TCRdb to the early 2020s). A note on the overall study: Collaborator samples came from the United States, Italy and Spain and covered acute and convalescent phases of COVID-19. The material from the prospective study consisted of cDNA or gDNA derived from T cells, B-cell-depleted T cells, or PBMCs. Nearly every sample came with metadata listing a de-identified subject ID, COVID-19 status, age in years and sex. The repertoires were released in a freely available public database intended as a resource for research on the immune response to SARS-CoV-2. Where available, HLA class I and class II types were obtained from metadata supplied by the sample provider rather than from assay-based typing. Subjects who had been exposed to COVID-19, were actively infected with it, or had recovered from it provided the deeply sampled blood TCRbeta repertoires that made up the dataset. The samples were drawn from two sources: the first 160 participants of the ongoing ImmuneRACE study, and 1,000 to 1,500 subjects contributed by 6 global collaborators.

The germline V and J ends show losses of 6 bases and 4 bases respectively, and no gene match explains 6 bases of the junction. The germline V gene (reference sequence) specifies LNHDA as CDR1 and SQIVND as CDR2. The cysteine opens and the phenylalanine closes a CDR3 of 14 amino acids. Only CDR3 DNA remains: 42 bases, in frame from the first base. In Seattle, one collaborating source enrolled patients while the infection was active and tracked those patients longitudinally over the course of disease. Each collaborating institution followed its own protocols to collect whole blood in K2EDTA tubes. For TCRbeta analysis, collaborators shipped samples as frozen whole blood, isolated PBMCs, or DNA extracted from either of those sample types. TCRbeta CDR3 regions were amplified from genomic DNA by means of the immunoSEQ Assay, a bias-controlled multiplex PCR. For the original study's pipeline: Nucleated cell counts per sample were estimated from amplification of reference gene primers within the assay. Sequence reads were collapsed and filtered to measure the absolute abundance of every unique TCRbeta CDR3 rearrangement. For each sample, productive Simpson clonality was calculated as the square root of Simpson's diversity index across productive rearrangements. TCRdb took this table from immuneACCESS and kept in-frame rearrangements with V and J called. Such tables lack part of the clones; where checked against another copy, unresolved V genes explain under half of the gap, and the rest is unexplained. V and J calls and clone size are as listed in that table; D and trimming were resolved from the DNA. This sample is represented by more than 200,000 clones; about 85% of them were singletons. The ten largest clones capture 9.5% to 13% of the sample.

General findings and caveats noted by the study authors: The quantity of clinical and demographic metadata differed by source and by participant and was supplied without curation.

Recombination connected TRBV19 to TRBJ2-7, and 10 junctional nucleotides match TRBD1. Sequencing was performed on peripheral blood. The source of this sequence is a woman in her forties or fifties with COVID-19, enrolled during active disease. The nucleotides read TGTGCCAGTAGGGAGACAGGGGGCGGATACGAGCAGTACTTC. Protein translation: CASRETGGGYEQYF.